The 24 T cell receptor beta chains below come from one sample, sequenced in a study of cytomegalovirus exposure and HLA in healthy donors. Primers for the PCR totalled 60 Vbeta and 13 Jbeta. Generated by immunoSEQ multiplex PCR, the TCRdb table keeps only in-frame clones and is missing some. The sample holds about 230,000 clones, 70% to 90% seen once. The sequencing sample was made of PBMCs. These receptors were taken from a human donor in good health.

The V and J genes are TRBV9 and TRBJ2-1; 11 nucleotides align to TRBD1. Trimming took 4 bases from V and 6 from J; bases not matched to a gene: 6. Germline CDR1 and CDR2: SGDLS and YYNGEE. The CDR3 extends over 15 amino acids. The CDR3 DNA reads TGTGCCAGCAGCATCGGACAGGGGGCTTTCAATGAGCAGTTCTTC. It is translated as CASSIGQGAFNEQFF.

This clone was recorded once. The chain couples TRBV28 to TRBJ2-3, with 11 bases fitting TRBD2. This CDR3 has 16 amino acids. Per the germline V gene, CDR1 is MDHEN and CDR2 is SYDVKM. The V segment lost 6 bases and the J segment 5 bases; nucleotides outside the gene matches: 10. The DNA for the CDR3 is TGTGCCAGCAGCTGGGGGGTAGCGGGGGGGTTAGATACGCAGTATTTT. This encodes CASSWGVAGGLDTQYF. Drawing the rest from reference TRBV28 and TRBJ2-3, the complete variable domain is DVKVTQSSRYLVKRTGEKVFLECVQDMDHENMFWYRQDPGLGLRLIYFSYDVKMKEKGDIPEGYSVSREKKERFSLILESASTNQTSMYLCASSWGVAGGLDTQYFGPGTRLTVL.

This clone is a singleton in its sample. The rearrangement links TRBV4-1 to TRBJ2-5; perhaps TRBD1 as D (5 bases). V shed 0 bases and J shed 4 bases, with 9 bases lying between them. The CDR3 has 14 amino acids. Germline V gene data show CDR1 as MGHRA and CDR2 as YSYEKL. The CDR3 sequence: CASSQDPRAETQYF. DNA of the CDR3: TGCGCCAGCAGCCAAGATCCCAGGGCAGAGACCCAGTACTTC.

The V gene is TRBV7-9, the J gene TRBJ2-7; possibly TRBD2 for D (6 bases). The CDR3 has 13 amino acids. V lost 4 bases, J lost 2 bases, and 9 bases lay in between. Germline V gives CDR1 SEHNR, CDR2 FQNEAQ (reference sequence). The CDR3 DNA reads as TGTGCCAGCAGCTCAGGACTACCCTACGAGCAGTACTTC. Translated, it gives CASSSGLPYEQYF.

The J gene is TRBJ2-7, the V gene TRBV19, with a possible D match to TRBD2 (7 bases). The V gene lost 4 bases and the J gene lost 3 bases, with 16 bases spanning the gap. CDR1 is LNHDA and CDR2 is SQIVND in the germline V gene (reference sequence). The CDR3 is 15 residues long. CDR3 region: CASSTGGTGYYEQYF. The DNA of the CDR3 is TGTGCCAGTAGTACGGGGGGTACAGGGTACTACGAGCAGTACTTC.

The chain links TRBV18 to TRBJ1-2; a possible D gene is TRBD1 (5 bases). The ends were cut back, 3 bases at V and 4 bases at J, with 9 bases in the middle. This CDR3 has 13 residues. The germline CDR1 and CDR2 sequences are KGHSH and LQKENI. The CDR3 reads CASSPSDSYGYTF. CDR3 DNA: TGTGCCAGCTCACCGTCAGACAGCTATGGCTACACCTTC.

This clone was detected once. The chain carries TRBV4-3 and TRBJ2-5; 12 bases are a match to TRBD1. The CDR3 loop spans 16 amino acids. Germline trimming cut 4 bases from V and 1 base from J; bases unmatched to any gene: 4. CDR1 is LGHNA and CDR2 is YSLEER in the germline V gene. The CDR3 DNA reads as TGCGCCAGCAGCCCGGGACAGGGGGCGTCCCAAGAGACCCAGTACTTC. It specifies CASSPGQGASQETQYF.

The chain recombines TRBV19 with TRBJ2-7; 8 bases are shared with TRBD2. The CDR3 contains 15 residues. CDR1 and CDR2 from the germline V gene are LNHDA and SQIVND (reference sequence). V trimming: 1 base; J trimming: 0 bases; junction bases outside the gene matches: 2. The CDR3 region has the DNA TGTGCCAGTAGTATAGCACTAGCGGACTCCTACGAGCAGTACTTC. It specifies CASSIALADSYEQYF.

CDR3 bases: TGTGCCAGCACCTCCGGGGATACGCAGTATTTT. Translation: CASTSGDTQYF. The chain employs TRBV6-5 and TRBJ2-3; no definite D call. V lost 7 bases, J lost 6 bases, and 8 bases lay in between. The germline CDR1 and CDR2 sequences are MNHEY and SVGAGI. The CDR3 totals 11 residues.

Only one count was recorded for this clone. The V gene is TRBV6-5, the J gene TRBJ1-1; 8 bases are shared with TRBD1. V was clipped by 7 bases and J by 5 bases; unmatched bases: 9. The CDR3 has 14 amino acids. Germline CDR1 reads MNHEY; CDR2 reads SVGAGI. The DNA of the CDR3 is TGTGCCAGCACCCAAGGACAGGGTAGGACTGAAGCTTTCTTT. This translates into CASTQGQGRTEAFF.

The chain links TRBV14 to TRBJ2-5; possibly TRBD1 for D (6 bases). The V gene lost 0 bases and the J gene lost 4 bases, with 15 bases spanning the gap. Germline lookup yields CDR1 SGHDN and CDR2 FVKESK. The CDR3 consists of 16 residues. The CDR3 bases are TGTGCCAGCAGCCAAGATTATGGCAGGGGCTCAGAGACCCAGTACTTC. This codes for CASSQDYGRGSETQYF.

The chain recombines TRBV30 with TRBJ2-5, with 12 bases matching TRBD2. Germline CDR1 GTSNPN, CDR2 SVGIG (reference sequence). The CDR3 is made up of 15 amino acids. Trimming took 0 bases from V and 2 from J; bases not matched to a gene: 1. The CDR3 sequence is CAWSVGTSGQETQYF. CDR3 in DNA: TGTGCCTGGAGTGTCGGGACTAGCGGGCAAGAGACCCAGTACTTC.

The gene calls are TRBV5-4 and TRBJ2-7; weak D call: TRBD1 (6 bases). V lost 0 bases and J 3 bases, leaving 10 bases between the germline ends. The CDR3 loop spans 14 amino acids. Germline V lookup: CDR1 SGHNT, CDR2 YYREEE (reference sequence). CDR3 coding DNA: TGTGCCAGCAGCTTGGACAGGGTGGTCTACGAGCAGTACTTC. This translates into CASSLDRVVYEQYF.

J is TRBJ2-3 and V is TRBV27; D is perhaps TRBD2 (5 bases). This CDR3 is built from 12 residues. CDR1 is MNHEY and CDR2 is SMNVEV in the germline V gene (reference sequence). Deletions cut 5 bases from V and 8 bases from J, with 11 bases between. CDR3 amino acids: CASSLRAGTQYF. The CDR3 DNA sequence: TGTGCCAGCAGTCTCCGGGCGGGTACGCAGTATTTT.

This chain connects TRBV5-6 to TRBJ2-1; 7 nucleotides agree with TRBD1. V lost 2 bases, J lost 0 bases, and 11 bases stayed unmatched. Germline V gene data show CDR1 as SGHDT and CDR2 as YYEEEE. The CDR3 has 18 amino acids. CDR3 sequence (DNA): TGTGCCAGCAGCTTAGGCGACAGGGCCCTTCACTCCTACAATGAGCAGTTCTTC. It codes for CASSLGDRALHSYNEQFF.

The V and J genes are TRBV5-1 and TRBJ2-3; 10 bases are a match to TRBD2. The trim removed 5 bases at V and 4 bases at J, leaving 10 bases unmatched. The germline V gene encodes CDR1 SGHRS and CDR2 YFSETQ. The CDR3 is 16 residues long. The CDR3 reads CASRPVLAGGPDTQYF. The CDR3 coding sequence is TGCGCCAGCAGGCCCGTCTTAGCGGGAGGACCAGATACGCAGTATTTT.

The chain recombines TRBV27 with TRBJ2-7; TRBD1 might be the D (6 bases). The V gene lost 5 bases and the J gene lost 1 base, with 15 bases spanning the gap. Germline loops: CDR1 MNHEY, CDR2 SMNVEV (reference sequence). The CDR3 runs 15 residues. CDR3: CASSRQGIGSYEQYF. The DNA of the CDR3 is TGTGCCAGCAGTCGCCAGGGGATTGGGTCCTACGAGCAGTACTTC.

This clone was recorded once. The rearrangement links TRBV6-4 to TRBJ1-1; 7 bases agree with TRBD1. The CDR3 extends over 13 amino acids. V lost 4 bases and J lost 5; bases outside the gene matches: 4. From germline, CDR1 is MRHNA and CDR2 SNTAGT. CDR3 residues: CASSATGVTEAFF. CDR3 nucleotide sequence: TGTGCCAGCAGTGCTACAGGGGTGACTGAAGCTTTCTTT.

In its sample, this clone was seen once. The rearrangement links TRBV4-1 to TRBJ1-1; tentative D call: TRBD1 (5 bases). The CDR3 consists of 15 residues. The V and J ends lost 1 base and 5 bases respectively, with 14 bases between them. CDR1 is MGHRA and CDR2 is YSYEKL in the germline V gene. CDR3 coding DNA: TGCGCCAGCAGCCAAGGGGGCGGGAAGTGGACTGAAGCTTTCTTT. Amino acids: CASSQGGGKWTEAFF.

The chain recombines TRBV29-1 with TRBJ2-5; D gene ambiguous. In germline, CDR1 is SQVTM, CDR2 ANQGSEA. Trimming shortened V by 4 bases and J by 2 bases, and 17 bases separated the two germline ends. This CDR3 comprises 15 residues. CDR3 region: CSVVRGEVLQETQYF. The CDR3, as DNA: TGCAGCGTTGTCCGCGGCGAAGTCCTTCAAGAGACCCAGTACTTC.

The rearrangement links TRBV7-2 to TRBJ2-3; 8 bases align to TRBD2. In germline, CDR1 is SGHTA, CDR2 FQGNSA. With V trimmed by 5 bases and J by 2 bases, 6 bases remained unmatched. This CDR3 has 15 residues. CDR3 sequence: CASSIKAGDTDTQYF. The CDR3 DNA sequence: TGTGCCAGCAGCATAAAAGCGGGAGACACAGATACGCAGTATTTT.

This chain links TRBV9 with TRBJ2-7, with 9 bases matching TRBD1. CDR1 and CDR2 (germline): SGDLS, YYNGEE. The CDR3 length is 15 residues. V gave up 4 bases and J gave up 5 bases; unmatched junction bases: 10. CDR3 DNA: TGTGCCAGCAGCCCCCACCCGGGACAGGGTAACGAGCAGTACTTC. Translating it yields CASSPHPGQGNEQYF.

The chain is built from TRBV5-1 and TRBJ2-2, with TRBD2 identical over 10 bases. The germline CDR1 and CDR2 sequences are SGHRS and YFSETQ. The V gene end was trimmed by 4 bases and the J gene end by 4 bases; junction bases not matched to a gene: 13. The CDR3 has 18 residues. DNA of the CDR3: TGCGCCAGCAGCACTACCCCGGGACTAGCGACCCGCACCGGGGAGCTGTTTTTT. Protein sequence: CASSTTPGLATRTGELFF.

To note about this clone: Other DNA sequences from this sample encode an identical CDR3 as well. J is TRBJ2-5 and V is TRBV5-1, with 12 bases fitting TRBD2. The V gene end was trimmed by 0 bases and the J gene end by 2 bases; junction bases not matched to a gene: 2. CDR3 length equals 16 residues. CDR1 is SGHRS and CDR2 is YFSETQ in the germline V gene. DNA of the CDR3: TGCGCCAGCAGCTTGGGCGGACTAGCGGGACAAGAGACCCAGTACTTC. This sequence encodes CASSLGGLAGQETQYF. The whole variable domain, remainder taken from reference TRBV5-1 and TRBJ2-5, is KAGVTQTPRYLIKTRGQQVTLSCSPISGHRSVSWYQQTPGQGLQFLFEYFSETQRNKGNFPGRFSGRQFSNSRSEMNVSTLELGDSALYLCASSLGGLAGQETQYFGPGTRLLVL.